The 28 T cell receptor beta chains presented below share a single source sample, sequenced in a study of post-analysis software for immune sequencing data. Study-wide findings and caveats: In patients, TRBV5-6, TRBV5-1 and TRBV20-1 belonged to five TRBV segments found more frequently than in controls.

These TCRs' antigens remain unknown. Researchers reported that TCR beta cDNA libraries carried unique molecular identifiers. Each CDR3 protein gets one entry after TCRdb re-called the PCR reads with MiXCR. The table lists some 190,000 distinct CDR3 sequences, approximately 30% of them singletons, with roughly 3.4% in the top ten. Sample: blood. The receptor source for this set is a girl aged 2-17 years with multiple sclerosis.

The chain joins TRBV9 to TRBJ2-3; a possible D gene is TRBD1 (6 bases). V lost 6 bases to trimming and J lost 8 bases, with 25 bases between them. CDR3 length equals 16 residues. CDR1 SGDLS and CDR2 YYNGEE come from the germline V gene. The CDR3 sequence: CASTQGQPGPYSTQYF. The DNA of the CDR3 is TGTGCCAGCACGCAAGGACAGCCAGGGCCCTATAGTACGCAGTATTTT.

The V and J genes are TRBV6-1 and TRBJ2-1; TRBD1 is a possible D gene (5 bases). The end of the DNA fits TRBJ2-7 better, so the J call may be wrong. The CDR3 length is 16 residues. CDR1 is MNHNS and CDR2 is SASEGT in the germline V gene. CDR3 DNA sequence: TGTGCCAGCAAAATTTTCCAAGGGGATTTTTACAATGAGCAGTACTTC. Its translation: CASKIFQGDFYNEQYF.

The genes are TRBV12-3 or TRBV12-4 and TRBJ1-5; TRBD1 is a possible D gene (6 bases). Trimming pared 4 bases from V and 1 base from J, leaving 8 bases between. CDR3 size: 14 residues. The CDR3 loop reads CASSYRESNQPQHF. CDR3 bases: TGTGCCAGCAGTTACAGGGAGAGCAATCAGCCCCAGCATTTT.

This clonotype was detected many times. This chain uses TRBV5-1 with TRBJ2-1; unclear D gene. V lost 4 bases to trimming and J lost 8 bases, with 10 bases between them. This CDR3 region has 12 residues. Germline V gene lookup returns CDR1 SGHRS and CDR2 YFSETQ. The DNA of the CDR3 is TGCGCCAGCAGCCCCGGGTGGGATGAGCAGTTCTTC. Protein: CASSPGWDEQFF.

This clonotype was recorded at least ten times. CDR3 DNA sequence: TGTGCCAGCTCACCACCCCAAGAGACCCAGTACTTC. Translating gives CASSPPQETQYF. The gene calls are TRBV18 and TRBJ2-5; D unresolved. The CDR3 is made up of 12 amino acids. The germline V and J ends were trimmed by 0 bases and 1 base, with 0 bases remaining between them. Germline V gives CDR1 KGHSH, CDR2 LQKENI.

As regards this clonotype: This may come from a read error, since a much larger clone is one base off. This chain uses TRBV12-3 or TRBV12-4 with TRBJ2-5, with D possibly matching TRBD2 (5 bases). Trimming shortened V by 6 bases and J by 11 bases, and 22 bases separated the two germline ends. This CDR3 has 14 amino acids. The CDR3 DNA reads TGTGCCAGCAGGTTCAGTCCCGGGGTTTTTGAGCAGTACTTC. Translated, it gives CASRFSPGVFEQYF.

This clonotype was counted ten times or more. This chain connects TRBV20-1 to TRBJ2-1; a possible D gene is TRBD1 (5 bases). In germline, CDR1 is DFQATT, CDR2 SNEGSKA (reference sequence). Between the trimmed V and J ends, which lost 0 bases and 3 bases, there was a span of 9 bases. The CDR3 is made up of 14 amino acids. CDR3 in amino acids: CSARDRGYYNEQFF. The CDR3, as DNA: TGCAGTGCTAGAGATAGGGGCTACTACAATGAGCAGTTCTTC.

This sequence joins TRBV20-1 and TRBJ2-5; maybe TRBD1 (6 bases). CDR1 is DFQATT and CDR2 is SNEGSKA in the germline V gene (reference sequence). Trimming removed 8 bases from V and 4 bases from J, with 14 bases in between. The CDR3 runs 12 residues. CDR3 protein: CSSWGQAETQYF. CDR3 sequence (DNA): TGCAGTTCGTGGGGGCAGGCAGAGACCCAGTACTTC.

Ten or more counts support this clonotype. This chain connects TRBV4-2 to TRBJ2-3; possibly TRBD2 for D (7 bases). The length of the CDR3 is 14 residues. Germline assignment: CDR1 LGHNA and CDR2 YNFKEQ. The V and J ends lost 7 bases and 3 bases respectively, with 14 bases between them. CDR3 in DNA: TGTGCCAGCAACGAAGGGGGGGAGACAGATACGCAGTATTTT. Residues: CASNEGGETDTQYF.

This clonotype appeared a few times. This chain's CDR3 is CASSQLKTGRFSTGALTYEQYF. In DNA form, the CDR3 reads TGTGCCAGCAGCCAATTGAAGACAGGACGCTTTTCGACTGGAGCTTTAACCTACGAGCAGTACTTC. The gene calls are TRBV14 and TRBJ2-7; a weak D match, TRBD1 (6 bases). The CDR3 consists of 22 residues. Germline V lookup: CDR1 SGHDN, CDR2 FVKESK. Trimming took off 2 bases at V and 2 bases at J, with 34 bases between the two ends.

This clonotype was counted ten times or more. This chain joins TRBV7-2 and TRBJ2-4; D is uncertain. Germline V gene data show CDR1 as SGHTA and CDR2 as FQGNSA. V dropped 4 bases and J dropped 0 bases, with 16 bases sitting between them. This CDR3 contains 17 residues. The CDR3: CASSSSPTVLAKNIQYF. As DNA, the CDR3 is TGTGCCAGCAGCTCATCCCCCACAGTCCTAGCCAAAAACATTCAGTACTTC.

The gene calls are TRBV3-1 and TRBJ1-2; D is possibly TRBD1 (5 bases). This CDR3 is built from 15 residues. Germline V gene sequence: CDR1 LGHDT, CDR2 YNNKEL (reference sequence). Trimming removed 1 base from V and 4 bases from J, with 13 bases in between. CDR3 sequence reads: CASSQGVAGSYGYTF. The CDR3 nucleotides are TGTGCCAGCAGCCAAGGGGTCGCAGGGTCCTATGGCTACACCTTC.

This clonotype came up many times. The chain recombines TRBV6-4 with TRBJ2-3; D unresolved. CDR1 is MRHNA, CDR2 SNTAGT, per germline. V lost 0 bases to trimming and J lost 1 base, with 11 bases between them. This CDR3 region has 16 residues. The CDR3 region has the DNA TGTGCCAGCAGTGACTCGTCATCCCTTCGCACAGATACGCAGTATTTT. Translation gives CASSDSSSLRTDTQYF.

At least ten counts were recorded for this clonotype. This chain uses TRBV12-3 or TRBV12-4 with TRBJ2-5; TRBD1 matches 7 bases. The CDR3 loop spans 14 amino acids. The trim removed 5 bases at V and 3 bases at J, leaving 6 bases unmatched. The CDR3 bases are TGTGCCAGCAGTCGGGGACAGCCGAAAGAGACCCAGTACTTC. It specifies CASSRGQPKETQYF.

This chain's CDR3 is CASSYGTSGQETQYF. The CDR3 DNA is TGTGCCAGCAGTTACGGGACTAGCGGACAAGAGACCCAGTACTTC. This chain links TRBV5-6 with TRBJ2-5; the match to TRBD2 covers 11 bases. The CDR3 runs to 15 residues. Trimming removed 5 bases from V and 2 bases from J; junction bases left unmatched: 5. Germline CDR1 SGHDT, CDR2 YYEEEE.

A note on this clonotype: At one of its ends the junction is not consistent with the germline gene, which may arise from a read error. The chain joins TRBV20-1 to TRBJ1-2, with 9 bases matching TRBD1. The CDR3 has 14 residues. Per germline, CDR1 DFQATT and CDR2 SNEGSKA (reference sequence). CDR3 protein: CNARGQGKHNGYTF. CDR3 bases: TGCAATGCTAGAGGACAGGGGAAACATAATGGCTACACCTTC.

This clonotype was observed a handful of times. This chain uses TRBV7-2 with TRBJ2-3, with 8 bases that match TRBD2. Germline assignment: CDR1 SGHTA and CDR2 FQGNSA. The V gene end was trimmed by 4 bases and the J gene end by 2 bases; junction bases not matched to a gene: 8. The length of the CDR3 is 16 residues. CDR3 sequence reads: CASSSIGGANTDTQYF. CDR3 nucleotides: TGTGCCAGCAGCTCGATCGGGGGGGCGAACACAGATACGCAGTATTTT.

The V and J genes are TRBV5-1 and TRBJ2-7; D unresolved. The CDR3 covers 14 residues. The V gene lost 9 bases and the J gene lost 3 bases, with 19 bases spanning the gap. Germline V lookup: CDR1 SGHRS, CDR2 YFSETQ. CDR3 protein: CATSPAGGYYEQYF. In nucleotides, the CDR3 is TGCGCCACCTCACCCGCAGGCGGCTACTACGAGCAGTACTTC. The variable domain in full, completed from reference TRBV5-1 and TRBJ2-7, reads KAGVTQTPRYLIKTRGQQVTLSCSPISGHRSVSWYQQTPGQGLQFLFEYFSETQRNKGNFPGRFSGRQFSNSRSEMNVSTLELGDSALYLCATSPAGGYYEQYFGPGTRLTVT.

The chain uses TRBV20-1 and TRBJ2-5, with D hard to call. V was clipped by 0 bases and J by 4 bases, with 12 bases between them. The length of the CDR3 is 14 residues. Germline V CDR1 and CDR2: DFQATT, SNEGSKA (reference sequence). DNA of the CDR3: TGCAGTGCTAGAGATCCTTTAGCTCGAGAGACCCAGTACTTC. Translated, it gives CSARDPLARETQYF.

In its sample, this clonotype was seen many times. The CDR3 sequence: CASSASSARGLEQYF. The DNA of the CDR3 is TGTGCCAGCAGCGCCTCTAGCGCCCGTGGGTTGGAGCAGTACTTC. This chain joins TRBV7-9 and TRBJ2-7; TRBD2 might be the D (6 bases). Germline V gene sequence: CDR1 SEHNR, CDR2 FQNEAQ (reference sequence). This CDR3 has 15 residues. Trimming removed 5 bases from V and 7 bases from J, with 21 bases in between.

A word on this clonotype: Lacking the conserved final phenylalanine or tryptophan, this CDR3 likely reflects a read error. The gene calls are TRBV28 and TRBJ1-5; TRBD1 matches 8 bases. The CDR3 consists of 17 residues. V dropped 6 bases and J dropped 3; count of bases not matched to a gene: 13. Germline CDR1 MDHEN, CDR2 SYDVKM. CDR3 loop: CASSSPRRTGINQPQHC. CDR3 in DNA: TGTGCCAGCAGCAGCCCACGTAGGACAGGGATCAATCAGCCCCAGCATTGT.

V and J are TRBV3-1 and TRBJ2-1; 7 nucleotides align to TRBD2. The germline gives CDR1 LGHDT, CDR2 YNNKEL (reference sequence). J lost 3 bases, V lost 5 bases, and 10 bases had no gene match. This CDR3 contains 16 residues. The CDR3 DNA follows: TGTGCCAGCAGCGCCAGCCCAGCGGGGCTCTACAATGAGCAGTTCTTC. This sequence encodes CASSASPAGLYNEQFF.

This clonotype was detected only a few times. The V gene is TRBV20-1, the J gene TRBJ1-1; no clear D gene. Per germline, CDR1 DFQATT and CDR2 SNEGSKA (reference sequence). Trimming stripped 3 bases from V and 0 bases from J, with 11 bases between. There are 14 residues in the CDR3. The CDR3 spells CSASLHILNTEAFF. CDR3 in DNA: TGCAGTGCTAGTCTCCACATATTGAACACTGAAGCTTTCTTT.

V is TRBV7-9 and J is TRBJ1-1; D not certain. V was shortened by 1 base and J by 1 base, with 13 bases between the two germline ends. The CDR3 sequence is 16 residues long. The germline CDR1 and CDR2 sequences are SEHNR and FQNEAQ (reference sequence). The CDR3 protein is CASSLDPFPENTEAFF. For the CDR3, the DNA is TGTGCCAGCAGCTTAGATCCCTTCCCAGAGAACACTGAAGCTTTCTTT. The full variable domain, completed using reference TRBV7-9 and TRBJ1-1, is DTGVSQNPRHKITKRGQNVTFRCDPISEHNRLYWYRQTLGQGPEFLTYFQNEAQLEKSRLLSDRFSAERPKGSFSTLEIQRTEQGDSAMYLCASSLDPFPENTEAFFGQGTRLTVV.

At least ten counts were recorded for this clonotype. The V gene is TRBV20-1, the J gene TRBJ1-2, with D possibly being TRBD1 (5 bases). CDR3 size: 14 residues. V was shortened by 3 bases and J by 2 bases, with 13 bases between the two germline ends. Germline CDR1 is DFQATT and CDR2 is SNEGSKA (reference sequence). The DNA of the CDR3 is TGCAGTGCTAGGGGGACGGACGGCAACTATGGCTACACCTTC. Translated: CSARGTDGNYGYTF.

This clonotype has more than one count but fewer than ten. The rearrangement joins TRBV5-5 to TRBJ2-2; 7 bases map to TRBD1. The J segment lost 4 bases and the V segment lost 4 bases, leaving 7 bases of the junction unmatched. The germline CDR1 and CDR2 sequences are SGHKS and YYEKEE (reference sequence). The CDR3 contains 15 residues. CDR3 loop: CASSPMTGRTGELFF. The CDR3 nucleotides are TGTGCCAGCAGCCCAATGACAGGGCGCACCGGGGAGCTGTTTTTT. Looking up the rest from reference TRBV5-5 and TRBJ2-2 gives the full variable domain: DAGVTQSPTHLIKTRGQQVTLRCSPISGHKSVSWYQQVLGQGPQFIFQYYEKEERGRGNFPDRFSARQFPNYSSELNVNALLLGDSALYLCASSPMTGRTGELFFGEGSRLTVL.

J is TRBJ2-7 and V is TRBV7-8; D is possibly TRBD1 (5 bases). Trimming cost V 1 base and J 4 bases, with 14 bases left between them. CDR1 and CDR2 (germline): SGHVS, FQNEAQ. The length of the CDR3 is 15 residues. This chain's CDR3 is CASSLEGHGIYEQYF. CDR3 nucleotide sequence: TGTGCCAGCAGCTTAGAGGGGCATGGGATATACGAGCAGTACTTC.

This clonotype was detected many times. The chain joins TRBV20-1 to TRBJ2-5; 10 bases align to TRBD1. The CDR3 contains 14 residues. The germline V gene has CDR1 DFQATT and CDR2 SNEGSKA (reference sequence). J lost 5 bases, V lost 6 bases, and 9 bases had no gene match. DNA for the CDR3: TGCAGTGCAGGGGGGACAGGGGCGTCCGAGACCCAGTACTTC. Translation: CSAGGTGASETQYF.